This TCR beta chain was obtained from a study of T-cell memory formation after mild COVID-19. CDR1 is SGHNT and CDR2 is YYREEE in the germline V gene (reference sequence). V lost 4 bases to trimming and J lost 13 bases, with 26 bases between them. The length of the CDR3 is 16 residues. TCRdb reprocessed the 5' RACE reads via MiXCR and lists one record per CDR3 protein. The data show fewer than 150,000 distinct CDR3 sequences, 22% seen once. This TCR came from a man between 18 and 29 years old who had mild COVID-19 (a few samples of this study predate the infection). Cell type and time point are not known. Specimen: PBMCs or a T cell subset sorted from them (not recorded which). The V gene is TRBV5-4, the J gene TRBJ1-4; D unclear. This CDR3 reads CASSINSAISPEGLFF. CDR3 nucleotides: TGTGCCAGCAGCATAAACAGTGCTATATCCCCTGAAGGACTGTTTTTT. The whole variable domain, remainder taken from reference TRBV5-4 and TRBJ1-4, is ETGVTQSPTHLIKTRGQQVTLRCSSQSGHNTVSWYQQALGQGPQFIFQYYREEENGRGNFPPRFSGLQFPNYSSELNVNALELDDSALYLCASSINSAISPEGLFFGSGTQLSVL.